Presented here are 32 T cell receptor beta chains from one specimen sequenced in a study of shared clonotypes between healthy human individuals. Assay: immunoSEQ multiplex PCR; the TCRdb copy retains only in-frame clones and omits some. The sample shows roughly 1 million clones, roughly 70% of them seen only once. Material for sequencing was memory CD4+ T cells sorted from blood. Sample subset: CD45RA-negative fraction. The receptors were sampled from a man between 18 and 29 years old in good health.

As for this clone: No DNA is shown, since the ends of the CDR3 on it are uncertain; the CDR3 is the one TCRdb lists. The chain carries TRBV21-1 and TRBJ2-4; TRBD2 is the table's D call and was not checked against the DNA. TRBV21-1 represents a pseudogene. The CDR3 comprises 15 residues, both ends counted. The CDR3 sequence: CASSKVFGRGSIQYF.

The chain couples TRBV5-4 to TRBJ2-3; D remains ambiguous. Trimming took 4 bases from V and 1 from J, leaving 10 bases between them. Germline values: CDR1 SGHNT, CDR2 YYREEE (reference sequence). This CDR3 spans 14 amino acids. The CDR3 loop is CASSPSAGTDTQYF. As DNA, the CDR3 is TGTGCCAGCAGCCCGTCGGCGGGCACAGATACGCAGTATTTT.

V gene TRBV7-3 combines with J gene TRBJ1-1; 8 nucleotides agree with TRBD1. The CDR3 totals 12 residues. The junction had 3 bases not matched to a gene; V was cut back by 9 bases and J by 3 bases. Germline CDR1 is SGHTA and CDR2 is FQGTGA. CDR3 DNA sequence: TGTGCCAGTCAGGGGGCCCACACTGAAGCTTTCTTT. Translated: CASQGAHTEAFF. Based on the CDR3 plus reference TRBV7-3 and TRBJ1-1, the full variable domain is GAGVSQTPSNKVTEKGKYVELRCDPISGHTALYWYRQSLGQGPEFLIYFQGTGAADDSGLPNDRFFAVRPEGSVSTLKIQRTERGDSAVYLCASQGAHTEAFFGQGTRLTVV.

This chain uses TRBV7-2 with TRBJ2-7; 7 bases line up with TRBD2. After removal of 2 bases from V and 2 bases from J, the junction contained 6 bases not matched to a gene. CDR3 size: 15 residues. Germline-derived CDR1 and CDR2 are SGHTA and FQGNSA. In DNA, the CDR3 is TGTGCCAGCAGCTTATCACGACGGGGGGCCTACGAGCAGTACTTC. It specifies CASSLSRRGAYEQYF.

The rearrangement joins TRBV29-1 to TRBJ1-1, with unresolved D. Germline loops: CDR1 SQVTM, CDR2 ANQGSEA. The germline V and J ends were trimmed by 2 bases and 10 bases, with 26 bases remaining between them. This CDR3 contains 16 residues. The CDR3 region is CSVETSLLRDHRGAFF. The CDR3 DNA follows: TGCAGCGTTGAAACATCATTGCTTCGGGATCATCGGGGAGCTTTCTTT.

The rearrangement links TRBV10-3 to TRBJ2-1; 12 nucleotides line up with TRBD2. The CDR3 has 15 amino acids. Trimming cost V 9 bases and J 5 bases; bases outside gene matches: 8. The germline gives CDR1 ENHRY, CDR2 SYGVKD. CDR3 in amino acids: CAIRLAGERHNEQFF. The DNA of the CDR3 is TGTGCCATACGACTAGCGGGAGAGAGGCACAATGAGCAGTTCTTC.

This chain uses TRBV6-6 with TRBJ2-6; D not certain. CDR1 MNHNY and CDR2 SVGAGI come from the germline V gene (reference sequence). The CDR3 consists of 14 residues. V was trimmed by 2 bases and J by 0 bases, leaving 2 bases between them. DNA of the CDR3: TGTGCCAGCAGTTACCTCTCTGGGGCCAACGTCCTGACTTTC. Residues: CASSYLSGANVLTF.

The chain recombines TRBV7-8 with TRBJ2-1; D is ambiguous. Trimming cost V 0 bases and J 3 bases, with 3 bases left between them. Per germline, CDR1 SGHVS and CDR2 FQNEAQ. This CDR3 contains 13 residues. CDR3 amino acids: CASSLAIYNEQFF. The DNA of the CDR3 is TGTGCCAGCAGCTTAGCGATCTACAATGAGCAGTTCTTC.

As for this clone: One end of the junction fails to match germline, which may point to a read error. This sequence joins TRBV7-7 and TRBJ2-7; the match to TRBD2 covers 9 bases. CDR1 and CDR2 (germline): SSHAT, FNYEAQ (reference sequence). There are 15 residues in the CDR3. The CDR3 sequence: CASSPGTSSTYEQYF. In DNA, the CDR3 is TGTGCTAGCAGCCCAGGGACTAGCTCTACCTACGAGCAGTACTTC.

This clone was seen a handful of times. In the same sample, other DNA sequences code for this CDR3. The chain is built from TRBV5-1 and TRBJ1-1, with a possible D match to TRBD1 (5 bases). Germline CDR1 reads SGHRS; CDR2 reads YFSETQ. The CDR3 has 14 amino acids. The germline V and J ends were trimmed by 0 bases and 5 bases, with 11 bases remaining between them. The CDR3 is CASSLEQGRTEAFF. In DNA form, the CDR3 reads TGCGCCAGCAGCTTGGAGCAGGGTCGGACTGAAGCTTTCTTT.

This sequence joins TRBV19 and TRBJ1-3; D unclear. The CDR3 runs to 16 residues. Trimming took off 6 bases at V and 0 bases at J, with 15 bases between the two ends. CDR1 and CDR2 (germline): LNHDA, SQIVND (reference sequence). CDR3 loop: CASSPGAGGSGNTIYF. Here the CDR3 DNA reads TGTGCCAGTAGCCCCGGCGCGGGTGGCTCTGGAAACACCATATATTTT.

The rearrangement links TRBV11-3 to TRBJ1-3; D ambiguous. The CDR3 sequence is 13 residues long. Trimming took 1 base from V and 2 from J, leaving 3 bases between them. The germline CDR1 and CDR2 sequences are SGHNT and YENEEA. The CDR3 sequence is CASSLGPGNTIYF. CDR3 in DNA: TGTGCCAGCAGCTTAGGCCCTGGAAACACCATATATTTT.

V usage is TRBV7-9 and J usage is TRBJ1-1; perhaps TRBD1 as D (5 bases). CDR1 and CDR2 (germline): SEHNR, FQNEAQ (reference sequence). Trimming left V 7 bases short and J 1 base short, with 13 bases between. The CDR3 is 14 residues long. CDR3 nucleotides: TGTGCCAGCATGGGCCCGGGGGGGAACACTGAAGCTTTCTTT. It is translated as CASMGPGGNTEAFF.

The chain links TRBV4-3 to TRBJ1-4, with 9 bases fitting TRBD1. Germline V gives CDR1 LGHNA, CDR2 YSLEER. The J segment lost 5 bases and the V segment lost 0 bases, leaving 13 bases of the junction unmatched. The CDR3 extends over 19 amino acids. Here the CDR3 DNA reads TGCGCCAGCAGCCAAGATAGCGGGACAGGGACCTCGAGGAATGAAAAACTGTTTTTT. Protein: CASSQDSGTGTSRNEKLFF.

This chain joins TRBV6-1 and TRBJ2-7, with a possible D match to TRBD1 (6 bases). Germline values: CDR1 MNHNS, CDR2 SASEGT. V shed 8 bases and J shed 4 bases, with 15 bases lying between them. The CDR3 extends over 13 amino acids. This chain's CDR3 is CASGTSLQYEQYF. CDR3 nucleotides: TGTGCCAGCGGGACATCTCTCCAGTACGAGCAGTACTTC.

This clone has only a few counts. The chain recombines TRBV11-2 with TRBJ1-4, with TRBD1 matching over 8 bases. V trimming: 10 bases; J trimming: 8 bases; junction bases outside the gene matches: 12. CDR3 length: 14 residues. Per the germline V gene, CDR1 is SGHAT and CDR2 is FQNNGV. The CDR3 nucleotides are TGTGCCATCCGTTCAGGGGGCCCCTACGAAAAACTGTTTTTT. It specifies CAIRSGGPYEKLFF.

V is TRBV13 and J is TRBJ2-7, with D hard to call. The CDR3 sequence is 13 residues long. Germline lookup yields CDR1 PRHDT and CDR2 FYEKMQ (reference sequence). Trimming took off 0 bases at V and 3 bases at J, with 6 bases between the two ends. The CDR3 reads CASSLGQLYEQYF. The DNA of the CDR3 is TGTGCCAGCAGCTTAGGACAGCTCTACGAGCAGTACTTC.

This chain joins TRBV5-1 and TRBJ2-5, with D uncertain. Germline CDR1 reads SGHRS; CDR2 reads YFSETQ. The V and J ends lost 4 bases and 5 bases respectively, with 18 bases between them. The CDR3 is 15 residues long. CDR3 DNA: TGCGCCAGCAGCCCCAGTTCGGCTAGTATGGAGACCCAGTACTTC. Protein: CASSPSSASMETQYF.

The V gene is TRBV5-6, the J gene TRBJ2-7; tentative D call: TRBD1 (6 bases). Trimming took off 0 bases at V and 2 bases at J, with 18 bases between the two ends. CDR1 is SGHDT, CDR2 YYEEEE, per germline. The length of the CDR3 is 17 residues. The CDR3 nucleotides are TGTGCCAGCAGCTTGGTTAGGGACATCTGGGCCCCCTACGAGCAGTACTTC. Translating gives CASSLVRDIWAPYEQYF.

The rearrangement joins TRBV6-1 to TRBJ2-3, with a tentative D call TRBD1 (5 bases). Trimming took 5 bases from V and 2 from J, leaving 14 bases between them. The CDR3 is 15 residues long. Germline V gene data show CDR1 as MNHNS and CDR2 as SASEGT. DNA for the CDR3: TGTGCCAGCAGTCTGCAGGGCCATATCACAGATACGCAGTATTTT. It is translated as CASSLQGHITDTQYF.

The chain links TRBV10-2 to TRBJ1-5; possible D gene TRBD1, 5 bases. V shed 7 bases and J shed 0 bases, with 10 bases lying between them. The germline CDR1 and CDR2 sequences are WSHSY and SAAADI. The CDR3 sequence is 14 residues long. Written as DNA, the CDR3 is TGCGCCAGCAACGAACAGGTTAGCAATCAGCCCCAGCATTTT. It codes for CASNEQVSNQPQHF.

The chain carries TRBV27 and TRBJ2-5; the D call may be TRBD1 or TRBD2 (5 bases each). This CDR3 comprises 14 residues. Germline lookup yields CDR1 MNHEY and CDR2 SMNVEV (reference sequence). The V gene lost 6 bases and the J gene lost 4 bases, with 15 bases spanning the gap. In DNA, the CDR3 is TGTGCCAGCAGATCTATTGGGGGAGCAGAGACCCAGTACTTC. Protein product: CASRSIGGAETQYF.

About this clone itself: Distinct nucleotide sequences in the sample also encode this CDR3. V is TRBV7-9 and J is TRBJ2-7; D is undetermined. The V end lost 3 bases, the J end lost 0 bases, and 9 bases lay between the germline ends. CDR1 and CDR2 from the germline V gene are SEHNR and FQNEAQ (reference sequence). CDR3 length equals 14 residues. The chain's CDR3 is CASSFGRSSYEQYF. CDR3 DNA: TGTGCCAGCAGCTTCGGGCGGAGCTCCTACGAGCAGTACTTC. Filled out from reference TRBV7-9 and TRBJ2-7, the complete variable domain reads DTGVSQNPRHKITKRGQNVTFRCDPISEHNRLYWYRQTLGQGPEFLTYFQNEAQLEKSRLLSDRFSAERPKGSFSTLEIQRTEQGDSAMYLCASSFGRSSYEQYFGPGTRLTVT.

The CDR3 bases are TGTGCCAGCAGCCCCCAGACAGGGGGTTACGAGCAGTACTTC. Its protein is CASSPQTGGYEQYF. The rearrangement uses TRBV5-4 and TRBJ2-7; 9 bases map to TRBD1. V lost 4 bases and J lost 4; bases outside the gene matches: 6. The length of the CDR3 is 14 residues. Germline V CDR1 and CDR2: SGHNT, YYREEE (reference sequence).

This clone came up once. The rearrangement joins TRBV15 to TRBJ2-5; D remains unclear. Germline CDR1 reads LNHNV; CDR2 reads YYDKDF (reference sequence). With 4 bases removed from V and 0 bases from J, the gap between germline ends came to 6 bases. CDR3 length: 13 amino acids. The CDR3, as DNA: TGTGCCACCAGCAACGGGTACCAAGAGACCCAGTACTTC. Translating gives CATSNGYQETQYF.

This chain joins TRBV7-8 and TRBJ1-1; D remains unclear. The CDR3 has 14 residues. Per the germline V gene, CDR1 is SGHVS and CDR2 is FQNEAQ. V was trimmed by 5 bases and J by 1 base, leaving 11 bases between them. The CDR3 loop is CASSPHLGNTEAFF. CDR3 DNA: TGTGCCAGCAGCCCCCACCTGGGGAACACTGAAGCTTTCTTT.

V usage is TRBV5-6 and J usage is TRBJ2-5; 7 bases map to TRBD1. The J segment lost 4 bases and the V segment lost 3 bases, leaving 6 bases of the junction unmatched. The germline CDR1 and CDR2 sequences are SGHDT and YYEEEE. The CDR3 covers 14 residues. The CDR3 DNA reads TGTGCCAGCAGCTCAGATAGACAGGGAGAGACCCAGTACTTC. Amino acids: CASSSDRQGETQYF.

V and J are TRBV2 and TRBJ2-3; D is uncertain. The CDR3 loop spans 12 amino acids. V lost 8 bases to trimming and J lost 4 bases, with 10 bases between them. Germline lookup yields CDR1 SNHLY and CDR2 FYNNEI. The CDR3 DNA reads TGTGCCAGCGTGTTGCGCCCAGATACGCAGTATTTT. Encoded protein: CASVLRPDTQYF. Using reference TRBV2 and TRBJ2-3 for the parts outside the CDR3, the full variable domain is EPEVTQTPSHQVTQMGQEVILRCVPISNHLYFYWYRQILGQKVEFLVSFYNNEISEKSEIFDDQFSVERPDGSNFTLKIRSTKLEDSAMYFCASVLRPDTQYFGPGTRLTVL.

The chain combines TRBV6-6 with TRBJ2-4; 8 bases match TRBD2. Germline CDR1 and CDR2: MNHNY and SVGAGI (reference sequence). The CDR3 runs 15 residues. With 7 bases clipped from V and 3 bases from J, the junction kept 8 bases outside the gene matches. The CDR3 nucleotides are TGTGCCAGCACCGATAGCGGGGATGGCAAAAACATTCAGTACTTC. Its protein is CASTDSGDGKNIQYF.

This clone was detected many times. This sample also contains other DNA sequences that code for the same CDR3. V and J are TRBV20-1 and TRBJ2-3; D not resolved. Trimming shortened V by 6 bases and J by 2 bases, and 3 bases separated the two germline ends. The germline V gene encodes CDR1 DFQATT and CDR2 SNEGSKA (reference sequence). The CDR3 consists of 10 residues. CDR3 residues: CSATTDTQYF. CDR3 bases: TGCAGTGCCACCACAGATACGCAGTATTTT.

This clone was picked up a small number of times. The chain combines TRBV9 with TRBJ2-5; TRBD2 might be the D (5 bases). V was pared by 4 bases and J by 1 base, with 20 bases between. The CDR3 contains 17 residues. Germline CDR1 and CDR2: SGDLS and YYNGEE. The CDR3, as DNA: TGTGCCAGCAGCCCACATGGGAGAGCGCCAGTCCAAGAGACCCAGTACTTC. Translated, it gives CASSPHGRAPVQETQYF.

In its sample, this clone was seen once. The germline gene is not matched at one end of the junction; a read error may be the cause. The sample carries other DNA sequences with the same CDR3. The rearrangement links TRBV7-2 to TRBJ1-2, with D possibly being TRBD1 (5 bases). Per the germline V gene, CDR1 is SGHTA and CDR2 is FQGNSA. This CDR3 region has 13 residues. CDR3 region: CASSLEQESSYTF. The CDR3 bases are TGCGCCAGCAGCTTAGAACAGGAAAGTAGCTACACCTTC.